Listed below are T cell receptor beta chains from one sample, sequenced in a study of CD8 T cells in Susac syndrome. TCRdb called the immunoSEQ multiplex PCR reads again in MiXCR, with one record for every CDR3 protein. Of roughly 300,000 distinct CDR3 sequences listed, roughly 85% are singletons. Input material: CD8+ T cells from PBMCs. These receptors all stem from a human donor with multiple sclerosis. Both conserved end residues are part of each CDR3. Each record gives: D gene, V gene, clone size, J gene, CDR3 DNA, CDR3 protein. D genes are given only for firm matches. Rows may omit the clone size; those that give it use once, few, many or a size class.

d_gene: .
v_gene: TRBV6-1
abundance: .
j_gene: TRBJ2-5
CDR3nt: TGTGCCAGCAGTGCCGACTATCCGGAGACCCAGTACTTC
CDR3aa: CASSADYPETQYF

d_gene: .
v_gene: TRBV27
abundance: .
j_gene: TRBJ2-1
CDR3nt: TGTGCCAGCAGTTTATTATCACGGGGCAATGAGCAGTTCTTC
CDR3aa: CASSLLSRGNEQFF

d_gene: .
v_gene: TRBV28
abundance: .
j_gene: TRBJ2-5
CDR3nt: TGTGCCAGCAGTTCCACCCAGGGACTTGTACAAGAGACCCAGTACTTC
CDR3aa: CASSSTQGLVQETQYF

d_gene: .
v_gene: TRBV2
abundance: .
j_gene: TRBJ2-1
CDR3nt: TGTGCCATAGACAGTGGCAGACACAATGAGCAGTTCTTC
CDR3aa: CAIDSGRHNEQFF

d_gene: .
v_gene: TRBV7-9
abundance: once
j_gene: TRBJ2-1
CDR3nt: TGTGCCAGCAGGGGATTGGTCCCAGCGGAGCAGTTCTTC
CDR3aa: CASRGLVPAEQFF

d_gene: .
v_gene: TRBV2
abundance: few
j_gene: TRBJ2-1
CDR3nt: TGTGCCAGCAGTGAGTCGGGGACCGAACAGATCTACAATGAGCAGTTCTTC
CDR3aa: CASSESGTEQIYNEQFF

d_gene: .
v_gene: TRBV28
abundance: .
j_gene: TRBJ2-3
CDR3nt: TGTGCCAGCCTAGCGGATACGCAGTATTTT
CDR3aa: CASLADTQYF

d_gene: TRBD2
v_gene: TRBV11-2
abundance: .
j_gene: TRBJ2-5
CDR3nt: TGTGCCAGCACCCCCCCTAGCGGGAGGCGAGAGACCCAGTACTTC
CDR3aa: CASTPPSGRRETQYF

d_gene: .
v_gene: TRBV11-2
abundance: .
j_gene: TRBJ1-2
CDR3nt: TGTGCCACAGTATTGGGGGGCTACACCTTC
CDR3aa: CATVLGGYTF

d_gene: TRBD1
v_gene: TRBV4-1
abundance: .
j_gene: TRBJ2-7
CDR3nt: TGCGCCAGCAGCCGTTCGGGACAGTACGAGCAGTACTTC
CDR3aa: CASSRSGQYEQYF

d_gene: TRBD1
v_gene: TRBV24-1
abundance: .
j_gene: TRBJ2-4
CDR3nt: TGTGCCACCAGTGATCCCAGGGGACAGGGTCGCTTGTCCAAAAACATTCAGTACTTC
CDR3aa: CATSDPRGQGRLSKNIQYF

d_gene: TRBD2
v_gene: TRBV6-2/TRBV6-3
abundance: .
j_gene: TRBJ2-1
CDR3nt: TGTGCCAGCAGTTACTCTAGGGGACTAGCGTTGGGCAATGAGCAGTTCTTC
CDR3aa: CASSYSRGLALGNEQFF